What follows are 3 T cell receptor beta chains derived from one specimen sequenced in a study of cytomegalovirus exposure and HLA in healthy donors. A multiplex PCR was run with 60 Vbeta primers and 13 Jbeta primers. Sequencing was performed with immunoSEQ multiplex PCR; in TCRdb, only in-frame clones are kept and a portion is missing. The sample records about 190,000 clones, 84% being singletons. Source material: PBMCs. The receptors shown here come from a boy under 18 in good health and CMV-seronegative.

The V gene is TRBV6-5, the J gene TRBJ1-5; D is unresolved. This CDR3 is 13 amino acids long. Trimming shortened V by 3 bases and J by 6 bases, and 9 bases separated the two germline ends. In germline, CDR1 is MNHEY, CDR2 SVGAGI. CDR3 residues: CASSYRESQPQHF. CDR3 coding DNA: TGTGCCAGCAGTTATCGGGAGTCTCAGCCCCAGCATTTT.

The chain employs TRBV6-5 and TRBJ2-5, with D possibly being TRBD1 (6 bases). Germline V gene lookup returns CDR1 MNHEY and CDR2 SVGAGI. This CDR3 is 14 amino acids long. V gave up 4 bases and J gave up 5 bases, with 14 bases separating them. As DNA, the CDR3 is TGTGCCAGCAGTTTCACAGGGAGATCGGAGACCCAGTACTTC. It translates to CASSFTGRSETQYF.

The V gene is TRBV4-3, the J gene TRBJ2-7; TRBD1 is a possible D gene (6 bases). Trimming cost V 6 bases and J 0 bases, with 12 bases left between them. The length of the CDR3 is 14 residues. In germline, CDR1 is LGHNA, CDR2 YSLEER. DNA for the CDR3: TGCGCCAGCAGTGAAGACAGGAACTCCTACGAGCAGTACTTC. Translating it yields CASSEDRNSYEQYF.